A single sample gave rise to the 17 T cell receptor beta chains below, sequenced in a study of PD-L1 blockade in urothelial cancer. Only in-frame clones appear in the TCRdb table, and some are missing; sequencing was by immunoSEQ multiplex PCR. The sample yields around 30,000 clones, roughly 76% seen once. This sample comprised PBMCs, obtained around atezolizumab (anti-PD-L1) treatment. These TCRs come from a man aged 45-60 years with urothelial cancer.

The V gene is TRBV7-2, the J gene TRBJ1-4, with TRBD1 as a possible D gene (5 bases). This CDR3 comprises 14 residues. Germline CDR1 and CDR2: SGHTA and FQGNSA. V lost 3 bases, J lost 7 bases, and 12 bases lay in between. The CDR3 bases are TGTGCCAGCAGCTTGATGGCAGGGTTTGAAAAACTGTTTTTT. Translation: CASSLMAGFEKLFF.

Turning to this clone: At one boundary the junction diverges from the germline segment, which might be a read error. The rearrangement uses TRBV6-5 and TRBJ2-4; no firm D call. Germline V gives CDR1 MNHEY, CDR2 SVGAGI. The CDR3 length is 14 residues. CDR3 DNA sequence: TGTGCCAGGCTTTCCAGGTCCGAAAAAAGCATTCAGTACTTC. This encodes CARLSRSEKSIQYF.

The rearrangement joins TRBV19 to TRBJ2-7; 13 bases align to TRBD2. CDR3 length equals 17 residues. CDR1 is LNHDA and CDR2 is SQIVND in the germline V gene (reference sequence). With 2 bases clipped from V and 2 bases from J, the junction kept 6 bases outside the gene matches. The CDR3 coding sequence is TGTGCCAGTAGTATAAGGGGGACTAGCGGGGATGCCTACGAGCAGTACTTC. Its translation: CASSIRGTSGDAYEQYF.

This sequence joins TRBV5-5 and TRBJ1-1; D call uncertain. This CDR3 has 12 amino acids. Between the trimmed V and J ends, which lost 3 bases and 11 bases, there was a span of 14 bases. Germline V CDR1 and CDR2: SGHKS, YYEKEE (reference sequence). The CDR3 DNA reads TGTGCCAGCAGCTCTTGGAGTGGCTGGGCTTTCTTT. This gives the protein CASSSWSGWAFF.

The gene calls are TRBV2 and TRBJ2-7; a weak D match, TRBD1 (5 bases). Germline CDR1 reads SNHLY; CDR2 reads FYNNEI. Between the trimmed V and J ends, which lost 6 bases and 2 bases, there was a span of 11 bases. This CDR3 has 13 residues. CDR3 residues: CASRLTETYEQYF. The CDR3 nucleotides read TGTGCCAGCAGGCTGACAGAGACCTACGAGCAGTACTTC.

This chain connects TRBV6-6 to TRBJ2-3; the D gene is possibly TRBD2 (5 bases). The CDR3 has 15 residues. With 6 bases removed from V and 5 bases from J, the gap between germline ends came to 18 bases. Germline loops: CDR1 MNHNY, CDR2 SVGAGI (reference sequence). The CDR3 is CASSPGLRDQDTQYF. CDR3 nucleotides: TGTGCCAGCAGCCCCGGCTTACGGGATCAAGATACGCAGTATTTT.

The gene calls are TRBV28 and TRBJ2-3; D is possibly TRBD1 (5 bases). This CDR3 contains 15 residues. V shed 3 bases and J shed 2 bases, with 12 bases lying between them. The germline gives CDR1 MDHEN, CDR2 SYDVKM. This CDR3 reads CASSFRQGTTDTQYF. The CDR3 DNA reads TGTGCCAGCAGTTTTCGCCAGGGAACCACAGATACGCAGTATTTT. Full variable domain (outside the CDR3, taken from reference TRBV28 and TRBJ2-3): DVKVTQSSRYLVKRTGEKVFLECVQDMDHENMFWYRQDPGLGLRLIYFSYDVKMKEKGDIPEGYSVSREKKERFSLILESASTNQTSMYLCASSFRQGTTDTQYFGPGTRLTVL.

The rearrangement uses TRBV18 and TRBJ2-7, with 7 bases lining up with TRBD2. The ends lost 3 bases at V and 5 bases at J; junction bases unmatched: 10. CDR3 length: 15 residues. Per germline, CDR1 KGHSH and CDR2 LQKENI. This CDR3 reads CASSPAGAGTHEQYF. The CDR3 DNA reads TGTGCCAGCTCACCTGCCGGAGCGGGAACCCACGAGCAGTACTTC.

This clone has a handful of counts. The chain couples TRBV6-5 to TRBJ1-4, with 7 bases lining up with TRBD1. CDR1 is MNHEY and CDR2 is SVGAGI in the germline V gene. The CDR3 sequence is 14 residues long. After removal of 6 bases from V and 7 bases from J, the junction contained 8 bases not matched to a gene. The CDR3 region is CASRPTGIGEKLFF. Written as DNA, the CDR3 is TGTGCCAGCAGACCGACAGGGATAGGTGAAAAACTGTTTTTT.

The rearrangement joins TRBV6-1 to TRBJ2-3; D is possibly TRBD1 (6 bases). The CDR3 has 15 residues. Trimming removed 8 bases at V and 0 bases at J, with 15 bases between. Germline V gene data show CDR1 as MNHNS and CDR2 as SASEGT. The CDR3: CASVLGQISTDTQYF. DNA for the CDR3: TGTGCCAGCGTACTTGGACAGATAAGCACAGATACGCAGTATTTT.

The gene calls are TRBV6-5 and TRBJ1-3, with TRBD1 matching over 7 bases. CDR3 length equals 14 residues. V shed 7 bases and J 4 bases; nucleotides not matched to a gene: 7. CDR1 and CDR2 from the germline V gene are MNHEY and SVGAGI. The CDR3 DNA reads TGTGCCAGCACCCGGACAGGACAAGGAAACACCATATATTTT. Translation: CASTRTGQGNTIYF.

A word on this clone: Different DNA sequences within this sample yield the same CDR3. The chain combines TRBV5-1 with TRBJ2-3; 7 positions agree with TRBD1. The CDR3 runs 14 residues. Germline V gene data show CDR1 as SGHRS and CDR2 as YFSETQ. Unmatched junction bases numbered 3, after V lost 5 bases and J lost 0 bases. In nucleotides, the CDR3 is TGCGCCAGCAGTGAGGACAGGAGCACAGATACGCAGTATTTT. The encoded protein is CASSEDRSTDTQYF.

This clone was counted a few times. V is TRBV27 and J is TRBJ2-5; the D gene is possibly TRBD1 (6 bases). V was pared by 8 bases and J by 7 bases, with 14 bases between. Germline V lookup: CDR1 MNHEY, CDR2 SMNVEV (reference sequence). The CDR3 extends over 12 amino acids. The CDR3 DNA reads TGTGCCAGCGGCTACAGGGACCGGACCCAGTACTTC. This translates into CASGYRDRTQYF.

This clone was seen a few times. V gene TRBV5-1 combines with J gene TRBJ1-1, with D hard to call. Germline-derived CDR1 and CDR2 are SGHRS and YFSETQ. The ends were cut back, 0 bases at V and 10 bases at J, with 10 bases in the middle. The CDR3 totals 12 residues. The CDR3 here is CASSLDLTGAFF. The CDR3, as DNA: TGCGCCAGCAGCTTGGACCTCACGGGAGCTTTCTTT. Using reference TRBV5-1 and TRBJ1-1 for the parts outside the CDR3, the full variable domain is KAGVTQTPRYLIKTRGQQVTLSCSPISGHRSVSWYQQTPGQGLQFLFEYFSETQRNKGNFPGRFSGRQFSNSRSEMNVSTLELGDSALYLCASSLDLTGAFFGQGTRLTVV.

V usage is TRBV2 and J usage is TRBJ1-1; 7 positions agree with TRBD1. The junction had 1 base not matched to a gene; V was cut back by 5 bases and J by 1 base. The V gene's germline CDR1 is SNHLY and CDR2 FYNNEI. The CDR3 runs to 13 residues. DNA for the CDR3: TGTGCCAGCAGTCGACAGGGGAACACTGAAGCTTTCTTT. Translation gives CASSRQGNTEAFF. Combining the CDR3 with reference TRBV2 and TRBJ1-1 gives the whole variable domain EPEVTQTPSHQVTQMGQEVILRCVPISNHLYFYWYRQILGQKVEFLVSFYNNEISEKSEIFDDQFSVERPDGSNFTLKIRSTKLEDSAMYFCASSRQGNTEAFFGQGTRLTVV.

The rearrangement joins TRBV4-2 to TRBJ2-3; possible D gene TRBD2, 6 bases. The CDR3 runs to 19 residues. Germline V gene lookup returns CDR1 LGHNA and CDR2 YNFKEQ. The ends were cut back, 0 bases at V and 2 bases at J, with 21 bases in the middle. CDR3 sequence: CASSQERTLGLANTDTQYF. The DNA of the CDR3 is TGTGCCAGCAGCCAAGAACGGACCCTAGGGCTAGCGAACACAGATACGCAGTATTTT.

V and J are TRBV19 and TRBJ2-3, with D possibly being TRBD2 (5 bases). The germline V gene has CDR1 LNHDA and CDR2 SQIVND (reference sequence). The CDR3 sequence is 14 residues long. Trimming shortened V by 1 base and J by 0 bases, and 5 bases separated the two germline ends. In DNA form, the CDR3 reads TGTGCCAGTAGTATAGCGGGGAGCACAGATACGCAGTATTTT. Translating it yields CASSIAGSTDTQYF.